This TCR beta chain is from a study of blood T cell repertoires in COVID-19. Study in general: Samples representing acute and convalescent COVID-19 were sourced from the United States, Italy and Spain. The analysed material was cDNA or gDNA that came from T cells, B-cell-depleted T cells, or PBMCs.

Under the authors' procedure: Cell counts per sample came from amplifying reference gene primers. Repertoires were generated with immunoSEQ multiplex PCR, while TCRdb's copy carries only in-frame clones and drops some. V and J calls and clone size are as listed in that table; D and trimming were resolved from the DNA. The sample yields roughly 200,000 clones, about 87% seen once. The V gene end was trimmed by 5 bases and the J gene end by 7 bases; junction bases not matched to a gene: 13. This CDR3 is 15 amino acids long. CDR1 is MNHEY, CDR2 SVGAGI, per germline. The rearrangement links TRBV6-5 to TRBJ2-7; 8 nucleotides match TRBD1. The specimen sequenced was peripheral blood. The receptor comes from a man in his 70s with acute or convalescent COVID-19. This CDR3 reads CASSTLGQGAGEQYF. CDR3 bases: TGTGCCAGCAGTACCTTAGGGCAGGGGGCAGGGGAGCAGTACTTC.